One sample yielded the 32 T cell receptor beta chains listed below, sequenced in a study of blood T cells in healthy people across ages. Next came a second PCR, run for about 7 to 12 cycles, which used a sample-barcoded 5' primer along with a J-beta primer mix. TCRdb called the 5' RACE reads again in MiXCR, with one record for every CDR3 protein. This sample yields about 1.6 million distinct CDR3 sequences, of which about 31% are seen a single time; around 11% belongs to the top ten. The sequenced sample was blood. Receptors were obtained from a woman aged 30 to 39 in good health.

V is TRBV27 and J is TRBJ2-6; a weak D match, TRBD1 (5 bases). From germline, CDR1 is MNHEY and CDR2 SMNVEV (reference sequence). The V end lost 8 bases, the J end lost 2 bases, and 28 bases lay between the germline ends. CDR3 length: 20 amino acids. The CDR3 DNA reads TGTGCCAGCCCCCGCCAGAGGTGCAGCACAGGTCCCCCTGGGGCCAACGTCCTGACTTTC. Protein sequence: CASPRQRCSTGPPGANVLTF.

This clonotype has a handful of counts. This sequence joins TRBV3-1 and TRBJ1-1; no clear D. Trimming shortened V by 1 base and J by 2 bases, and 8 bases separated the two germline ends. The CDR3 has 14 amino acids. CDR1 and CDR2 (germline): LGHDT, YNNKEL (reference sequence). This chain's CDR3 is CASSQGIPNTEAFF. CDR3 nucleotide sequence: TGTGCCAGCAGCCAAGGGATACCAAACACTGAAGCTTTCTTT.

This clonotype was found a few times. CDR3 protein: CASSDYWGGAQGDTEAFF. CDR3 bases: TGTGCCAGCAGCGATTACTGGGGGGGGGCGCAGGGGGACACTGAAGCTTTCTTT. This chain links TRBV21-1 with TRBJ1-1; the table's D gene call, TRBD1, was not cross checked with the DNA. TRBV21-1 is termed a pseudogene. CDR3 length equals 18 residues.

The chain links TRBV29-1 to TRBJ2-1; D may be TRBD2 (7 bases). Trimming left V 3 bases short and J 6 bases short, with 18 bases between. Germline V gene data show CDR1 as SQVTM and CDR2 as ANQGSEA. The CDR3 extends over 15 amino acids. The DNA of the CDR3 is TGCAGCGTTGAGTATGGTGGGGGGGCCCCCAATGAGCAGTTCTTC. It specifies CSVEYGGGAPNEQFF.

This clonotype was seen a few times. The chain recombines TRBV5-1 with TRBJ2-5, with 13 bases fitting TRBD2. The CDR3 runs to 16 residues. V was clipped by 0 bases and J by 4 bases; unmatched bases: 3. Germline-derived CDR1 and CDR2 are SGHRS and YFSETQ. The CDR3 DNA is TGCGCCAGCAGCTTGGAGCGGACTAGCGGGGGAGAGACCCAGTACTTC. As protein: CASSLERTSGGETQYF.

This clonotype showed up just once. The rearrangement links TRBV6-1 to TRBJ2-7; possibly TRBD2 for D (5 bases). The CDR3 has 15 residues. Germline-derived CDR1 and CDR2 are MNHNS and SASEGT. Trimming took 6 bases from V and 2 from J, leaving 17 bases between them. For the CDR3, the DNA is TGTGCCAGCAGCAAAGGACGGGGTACAACCTACGAGCAGTACTTC. Protein product: CASSKGRGTTYEQYF.

This clonotype has more than one count but fewer than ten. V is TRBV10-3 and J is TRBJ2-3; D is unresolved. V was pared by 10 bases and J by 5 bases, with 4 bases between. This CDR3 region has 9 residues. Per the germline V gene, CDR1 is ENHRY and CDR2 is SYGVKD. Written as DNA, the CDR3 is TGTGCCACGGGAGATACGCAGTATTTT. This gives the protein CATGDTQYF.

This clonotype was detected a few times. The chain has TRBV20-1 and TRBJ2-7; no firm D call. The CDR3 is 13 amino acids. The germline V and J ends were trimmed by 0 bases and 2 bases, with 8 bases remaining between them. The V gene's germline CDR1 is DFQATT and CDR2 SNEGSKA (reference sequence). As DNA, the CDR3 is TGCAGTGCTAGAGATGGCAGAACCTACGAGCAGTACTTC. As protein: CSARDGRTYEQYF.

The DNA of the CDR3 is TGTGCCAGCGGCCCGGGACAGGGCCTCTACGAGCAGTACTTC. Translated, it gives CASGPGQGLYEQYF. J is TRBJ2-7 and V is TRBV7-9; 9 bases align to TRBD1. The length of the CDR3 is 14 residues. The trim removed 8 bases at V and 3 bases at J, leaving 8 bases unmatched. Germline lookup yields CDR1 SEHNR and CDR2 FQNEAQ (reference sequence).

This clonotype was recorded a few times. J is TRBJ1-6 and V is TRBV30; possibly TRBD1 for D (5 bases). The CDR3 is 13 amino acids. Germline values: CDR1 GTSNPN, CDR2 SVGIG (reference sequence). V gave up 3 bases and J gave up 6 bases, with 9 bases separating them. The DNA for the CDR3 is TGTGCCTGGAGCCTGACAGTTAATTCACCCCTCCACTTT. Translation gives CAWSLTVNSPLHF.

This clonotype was seen a few times. The chain carries TRBV9 and TRBJ1-4; no firm D call. This CDR3 contains 15 residues. The germline V gene has CDR1 SGDLS and CDR2 YYNGEE. Trimming pared 0 bases from V and 0 bases from J, leaving 6 bases between. CDR3 loop: CASSVAATTNEKLFF. For the CDR3, the DNA is TGTGCCAGCAGCGTAGCTGCAACAACTAATGAAAAACTGTTTTTT.

The rearrangement joins TRBV15 to TRBJ2-3, with TRBD2 identical over 8 bases. V trimming: 2 bases; J trimming: 2 bases; junction bases outside the gene matches: 6. CDR3 size: 16 residues. Germline CDR1 LNHNV, CDR2 YYDKDF (reference sequence). For the CDR3, the DNA is TGTGCCACCAGCAGAACACTAGCGGAGGACACAGATACGCAGTATTTT. Its protein product is CATSRTLAEDTDTQYF.

This clonotype was detected only a few times. The V call is TRBV3-1, the J call TRBJ2-5, with D tentatively TRBD1 (6 bases). Trimming removed 4 bases at V and 3 bases at J, with 15 bases between. Per the germline V gene, CDR1 is LGHDT and CDR2 is YNNKEL (reference sequence). CDR3 length: 15 residues. CDR3 in DNA: TGTGCCAGCAGCCCCAACCCGGACAGAGAAGAGACCCAGTACTTC. It encodes CASSPNPDREETQYF.

V and J are TRBV19 and TRBJ1-2, with 9 bases that match TRBD1. Trimming at V came to 3 bases and at J to 6 bases, leaving 8 bases not matched to a gene. The CDR3 totals 15 residues. CDR1 is LNHDA and CDR2 is SQIVND in the germline V gene (reference sequence). The CDR3 spells CASSILQTGGNGYTF. For the CDR3, the DNA is TGTGCCAGTAGTATCCTACAGACAGGGGGGAATGGCTACACCTTC. Complete variable domain (other parts from reference TRBV19 and TRBJ1-2): DGGITQSPKYLFRKEGQNVTLSCEQNLNHDAMYWYRQDPGQGLRLIYYSQIVNDFQKGDIAEGYSVSREKKESFPLTVTSAQKNPTAFYLCASSILQTGGNGYTFGSGTRLTVV.

This chain connects TRBV6-5 to TRBJ1-1, with D maybe TRBD1 (5 bases). Trimming took off 5 bases at V and 2 bases at J, with 15 bases between the two ends. CDR3 length: 15 amino acids. In germline, CDR1 is MNHEY, CDR2 SVGAGI. CDR3 protein: CASSGYIGVNTEAFF. CDR3 in DNA: TGTGCCAGCAGTGGGTACATAGGGGTAAACACTGAAGCTTTCTTT.

This clonotype was observed a few times. This chain links TRBV7-9 with TRBJ1-2, with a weak D call TRBD1 (5 bases). Looked up from germline, CDR1 is SEHNR and CDR2 is FQNEAQ (reference sequence). The CDR3 spans 17 residues. V was trimmed by 5 bases and J by 0 bases, leaving 19 bases between them. In DNA, the CDR3 is TGTGCCAGCAGCCGCATAATGGGGGACGCAGCTAACTATGGCTACACCTTC. Amino acid sequence: CASSRIMGDAANYGYTF.

CDR3 sequence: CSVEQLNYGYTF. The CDR3 coding sequence is TGCAGCGTTGAACAGCTTAACTATGGCTACACCTTC. The chain combines TRBV29-1 with TRBJ1-2; D gene uncertain. The CDR3 runs 12 residues. Trimming removed 2 bases from V and 1 base from J, with 5 bases in between. Germline V gives CDR1 SQVTM, CDR2 ANQGSEA.

There are a few counts of this clonotype. V and J are TRBV20-1 and TRBJ2-3; 14 bases are shared with TRBD2. J lost 5 bases, V lost 3 bases, and 1 base had no gene match. The germline gives CDR1 DFQATT, CDR2 SNEGSKA (reference sequence). CDR3 length: 14 amino acids. CDR3 protein: CSARGLAGEDTQYF. The DNA of the CDR3 is TGCAGTGCTAGGGGACTAGCGGGAGAAGATACGCAGTATTTT.

This clonotype was picked up a small number of times. The V gene is TRBV27, the J gene TRBJ1-5; D gene uncertain. CDR1 is MNHEY and CDR2 is SMNVEV in the germline V gene (reference sequence). The CDR3 totals 15 residues. V lost 3 bases to trimming and J lost 0 bases, with 9 bases between them. Here the CDR3 DNA reads TGTGCCAGCAGTTTGGGCCGGTTTAGCAATCAGCCCCAGCATTTT. Protein product: CASSLGRFSNQPQHF.

V and J are TRBV27 and TRBJ2-5; maybe TRBD1 (6 bases). Trimming took off 6 bases at V and 0 bases at J, with 17 bases between the two ends. CDR1 and CDR2 from the germline V gene are MNHEY and SMNVEV (reference sequence). This CDR3 has 16 residues. CDR3 nucleotide sequence: TGTGCCAGCAGCCCTACCGGGACAAAGTACCAAGAGACCCAGTACTTC. Encoded protein: CASSPTGTKYQETQYF.

This clonotype was found a few times. The chain combines TRBV18 with TRBJ1-5; tentative D call: TRBD1 (5 bases). CDR1 is KGHSH and CDR2 is LQKENI in the germline V gene. V was cut by 2 bases and J by 5 bases, with 10 bases left in between. The CDR3 loop spans 14 amino acids. In DNA, the CDR3 is TGTGCCAGCTCACCAGGGACCGACGATCAGCCCCAGCATTTT. Protein product: CASSPGTDDQPQHF.

This clonotype appeared a few times. The rearrangement joins TRBV9 to TRBJ2-7, with 7 bases matching TRBD1. The germline V gene has CDR1 SGDLS and CDR2 YYNGEE. The V gene end was trimmed by 2 bases and the J gene end by 6 bases; junction bases not matched to a gene: 14. CDR3 length: 16 residues. The CDR3 region is CASSVSQGQTIREQYF. The CDR3, as DNA: TGTGCCAGCAGCGTTTCTCAGGGACAGACGATTCGCGAGCAGTACTTC.

This clonotype has only a few counts. This chain uses TRBV5-1 with TRBJ2-7; 8 nucleotides line up with TRBD1. This CDR3 region has 15 residues. Per germline, CDR1 SGHRS and CDR2 YFSETQ. The junction had 11 bases not matched to a gene; V was cut back by 4 bases and J by 5 bases. The CDR3 loop reads CASSLGQGRIDEQYF. The CDR3 DNA reads TGCGCCAGCAGCCTAGGACAGGGAAGGATTGACGAGCAGTACTTC.

There are a few counts of this clonotype. This rearrangement joins TRBV11-2 to TRBJ1-1; D ambiguous. CDR1 is SGHAT and CDR2 is FQNNGV in the germline V gene. V dropped 3 bases and J dropped 8 bases, with 16 bases sitting between them. The CDR3 runs 14 residues. CDR3 sequence reads: CASSFNDPLVEAFF. The CDR3 DNA follows: TGTGCCAGCAGCTTCAATGACCCCCTCGTGGAAGCTTTCTTT. The variable domain in full, completed from reference TRBV11-2 and TRBJ1-1, reads EAGVAQSPRYKIIEKRQSVAFWCNPISGHATLYWYQQILGQGPKLLIQFQNNGVVDDSQLPKDRFSAERLKGVDSTLKIQPAKLEDSAVYLCASSFNDPLVEAFFGQGTRLTVV.

This clonotype came up a few times. The chain couples TRBV21-1 to TRBJ2-7. TRBV21-1 represents a pseudogene. This CDR3 spans 17 amino acids. DNA of the CDR3: TGTGCCAGCAGCACACCCGATGGATCCGCAGCTACCTACGAGCAGTACTTC. It yields the protein CASSTPDGSAATYEQYF.

This clonotype was detected once. The V and J genes are TRBV29-1 and TRBJ2-3; no reliable D call. V lost 8 bases and J 1 base, leaving 10 bases between the germline ends. Germline assignment: CDR1 SQVTM and CDR2 ANQGSEA. This CDR3 comprises 12 residues. CDR3 sequence reads: CSPSPGTDTQYF. CDR3 nucleotide sequence: TGCAGCCCTTCCCCCGGCACAGATACGCAGTATTTT.

This clonotype was counted a few times. CDR3 in DNA: TGTGCCAGCAGGACAGGGGGGGAAGAGACCCAGTACTTC. Its protein product is CASRTGGEETQYF. This sequence joins TRBV6-5 and TRBJ2-5; 9 positions match TRBD1. V lost 6 bases to trimming and J lost 3 bases; unmatched junction nucleotides: 2. Per germline, CDR1 MNHEY and CDR2 SVGAGI. This CDR3 region has 13 residues.

This clonotype was seen only a few times. The genes are TRBV18 and TRBJ2-5; D remains ambiguous. This CDR3 is 13 amino acids long. Per germline, CDR1 KGHSH and CDR2 LQKENI. V lost 0 bases and J 3 bases, leaving 5 bases between the germline ends. The DNA of the CDR3 is TGTGCCAGCTCACCACCGATTGAAGAGACCCAGTACTTC. It specifies CASSPPIEETQYF.

This rearrangement joins TRBV7-3 to TRBJ2-7, with D possibly matching TRBD2 (6 bases). The CDR3 length is 16 residues. Trimming took 4 bases from V and 7 from J, leaving 23 bases between them. CDR1 and CDR2 (germline): SGHTA, FQGTGA. The CDR3 loop is CASSWGGSANLGEQYF. The CDR3 DNA reads as TGTGCCAGCAGCTGGGGAGGCAGCGCTAACCTCGGGGAGCAGTACTTC.

This chain joins TRBV19 and TRBJ1-2; D ambiguous. Per germline, CDR1 LNHDA and CDR2 SQIVND (reference sequence). The CDR3 is 15 amino acids. The V end lost 0 bases, the J end lost 8 bases, and 16 bases lay between the germline ends. CDR3 in DNA: TGTGCCAGTAGTATAGAATCAGGCAACGTTAGAGGCTACACCTTC. This sequence encodes CASSIESGNVRGYTF. Using reference TRBV19 and TRBJ1-2 for the parts outside the CDR3, the full variable domain is DGGITQSPKYLFRKEGQNVTLSCEQNLNHDAMYWYRQDPGQGLRLIYYSQIVNDFQKGDIAEGYSVSREKKESFPLTVTSAQKNPTAFYLCASSIESGNVRGYTFGSGTRLTVV.

This clonotype was seen repeatedly, ten times or more. The CDR3 region has the DNA TGCGCCAGCAGCCGAATAGCGGGGGAGAACACAGATACGCAGTATTTT. This codes for CASSRIAGENTDTQYF. The rearrangement uses TRBV5-1 and TRBJ2-3; 9 positions agree with TRBD2. V was pared by 4 bases and J by 2 bases, with 8 bases of the junction left unmatched. The germline V gene has CDR1 SGHRS and CDR2 YFSETQ. The CDR3 runs 16 residues.

This chain links TRBV4-2 with TRBJ2-3; D remains ambiguous. V was clipped by 3 bases and J by 1 base, with 11 bases between them. CDR3 length: 15 amino acids. CDR1 LGHNA and CDR2 YNFKEQ come from the germline V gene. In nucleotides, the CDR3 is TGTGCCAGCAGCCATCGACTCTCGGGCACAGATACGCAGTATTTT. It specifies CASSHRLSGTDTQYF.